The sequence of this T cell receptor (beta chain) was determined in a study of Tregs in tolerant kidney transplant recipients. Assay used: immunoSEQ multiplex PCR; TCRdb lists only in-frame clones, some missing. The sample has thousands of clones, roughly a third seen once. As concerns this clone: Its specificity is unknown.

Recipient PBMCs carried a CFSE label and met irradiated graft donor PBMCs for five to seven days before FACS sorting. Unmatched junction bases numbered 6, after V lost 1 base and J lost 4 bases. CDR1 and CDR2 (germline): MGHRA, YSYEKL. This CDR3 spans 15 amino acids. This sequence joins TRBV4-1 and TRBJ2-7, with 8 nucleotides matching TRBD1. This receptor was taken from a human patient who received a combined kidney and bone marrow transplant. This specimen was CD8+ T cells from blood cultured with allogeneic cells, taken before the transplant. The DNA for the CDR3 is TGCGCCAGCAGCCAAGTCGACAGGGGAGATTACGAGCAGTACTTC. This translates into CASSQVDRGDYEQYF.